This T cell receptor (beta chain) was sequenced for a study of blood T cell repertoires in COVID-19. About the study: Sites in the United States, Italy and Spain provided acute and convalescent COVID-19 samples.

The germline V gene encodes CDR1 SGDLS and CDR2 YYNGEE. The V gene end was trimmed by 5 bases and the J gene end by 7 bases; junction bases not matched to a gene: 11. This CDR3 region has 15 residues. Original processing methods: Nucleated cell number was recorded as an estimate derived from reference gene primer amplification. The repertoire was sequenced with immunoSEQ multiplex PCR; TCRdb's copy has only in-frame clones and lacks some. That table furnishes V, J and clone size, whereas the DNA furnished D and trimming. The sample lists 150,000 to 200,000 clones, 80% to 85% occurring once. Recruits, aged roughly 18 to 100 years, lived in roughly 22 US areas.

This receptor was identified in a man aged 70-80 years who had been exposed to COVID-19. The J gene is TRBJ2-1, the V gene TRBV9; 8 bases fit TRBD2. The sample consisted of PBMCs or T cells enriched from blood (not recorded which). The CDR3 here is CASSRAGGSNNEQFF. The CDR3 DNA follows: TGTGCCAGCAGTAGGGCGGGGGGTTCCAATAATGAGCAGTTCTTC.